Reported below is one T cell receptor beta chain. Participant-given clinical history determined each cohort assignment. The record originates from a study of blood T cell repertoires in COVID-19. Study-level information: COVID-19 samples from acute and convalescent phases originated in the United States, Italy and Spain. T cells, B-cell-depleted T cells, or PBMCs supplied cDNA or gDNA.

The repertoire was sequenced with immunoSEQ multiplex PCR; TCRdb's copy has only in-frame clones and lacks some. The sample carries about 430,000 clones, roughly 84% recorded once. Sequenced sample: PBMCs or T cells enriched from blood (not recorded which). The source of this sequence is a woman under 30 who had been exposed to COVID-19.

The CDR3 loop is CASSLEEGRQLDGYTF. The CDR3 coding sequence is TGTGCCAGCAGCTTAGAGGAGGGGCGACAGCTGGATGGCTACACCTTC. This chain joins TRBV7-9 and TRBJ1-2, with D tentatively TRBD1 (5 bases). Germline V gene sequence: CDR1 SEHNR, CDR2 FQNEAQ (reference sequence). The CDR3 is made up of 16 amino acids. V dropped 1 base and J dropped 6 bases, with 18 bases sitting between them.